The 6 T cell receptor beta chains in this list originate from one sample, sequenced in a study of cytomegalovirus exposure and HLA in healthy donors. PCR involved 60 Vbeta and 13 Jbeta primers. Only in-frame clones appear in the TCRdb table, and some are missing; sequencing was by immunoSEQ multiplex PCR. The sample holds 150,000 to 200,000 clones, 79% seen once. Source material: PBMCs. Receptors were obtained from a woman aged 50 to 60 in good health and CMV-seronegative.

The chain recombines TRBV7-2 with TRBJ2-1; 11 bases fit TRBD2. The germline V gene encodes CDR1 SGHTA and CDR2 FQGNSA. The CDR3 contains 17 residues. After removal of 1 base from V and 8 bases from J, the junction contained 10 bases not matched to a gene. Written as DNA, the CDR3 is TGTGCCAGCAGCTTAGTTAGTAGCGGGAGGGCCCGCGATGAGCAGTTCTTC. This translates into CASSLVSSGRARDEQFF.

The chain joins TRBV9 to TRBJ1-5; no clear D gene. CDR1 and CDR2 from the germline V gene are SGDLS and YYNGEE. The CDR3 has 13 amino acids. Trimming cost V 4 bases and J 7 bases, with 12 bases left between them. CDR3 protein: CASSPSPGQPQHF. CDR3 nucleotides: TGTGCCAGCAGCCCCTCCCCAGGCCAGCCCCAGCATTTT.

The genes are TRBV28 and TRBJ2-7; 9 positions agree with TRBD1. Trimming took 6 bases from V and 7 from J; bases not matched to a gene: 13. The germline V gene has CDR1 MDHEN and CDR2 SYDVKM. The CDR3 loop spans 15 amino acids. The CDR3 DNA reads TGTGCCAGCAGCCCCCCCGGGACAGGGCACCCAGAGCAGTACTTC. Translating gives CASSPPGTGHPEQYF.

The chain links TRBV5-8 to TRBJ1-6; D unresolved. Germline V gives CDR1 SGHTS, CDR2 YDEGEE. V was clipped by 0 bases and J by 0 bases, with 7 bases between them. The CDR3 runs 16 residues. CDR3 DNA: TGTGCCAGCAGCTTGGGTCGGAGCTCCTATAATTCACCCCTCCACTTT. This sequence encodes CASSLGRSSYNSPLHF. The entire variable domain, with the rest obtained from reference TRBV5-8 and TRBJ1-6, is as follows: EAGVTQSPTHLIKTRGQQATLRCSPISGHTSVYWYQQALGLGLQFLLWYDEGEERNRGNFPPRFSGRQFPNYSSELNVNALELEDSALYLCASSLGRSSYNSPLHFGNGTRLTVT.

The V gene is TRBV2, the J gene TRBJ2-2; D is possibly TRBD2 (5 bases). The germline V gene has CDR1 SNHLY and CDR2 FYNNEI. The CDR3 runs 13 residues. V lost 6 bases and J 7 bases, leaving 12 bases between the germline ends. As DNA, the CDR3 is TGTGCCAGCAGGAGCCCTACTAGCGGGGAGCTGTTTTTT. It specifies CASRSPTSGELFF. The variable domain in full, with the rest retrieved from reference TRBV2 and TRBJ2-2, is EPEVTQTPSHQVTQMGQEVILRCVPISNHLYFYWYRQILGQKVEFLVSFYNNEISEKSEIFDDQFSVERPDGSNFTLKIRSTKLEDSAMYFCASRSPTSGELFFGEGSRLTVL.

The rearrangement links TRBV6-1 to TRBJ2-3; 7 bases map to TRBD2. This CDR3 spans 14 amino acids. With 8 bases clipped from V and 0 bases from J, the junction kept 5 bases outside the gene matches. CDR1 and CDR2 (germline): MNHNS, SASEGT. The CDR3 loop is CASGRSGSTDTQYF. The CDR3 bases are TGTGCCAGCGGCCGTAGCGGGAGCACAGATACGCAGTATTTT.